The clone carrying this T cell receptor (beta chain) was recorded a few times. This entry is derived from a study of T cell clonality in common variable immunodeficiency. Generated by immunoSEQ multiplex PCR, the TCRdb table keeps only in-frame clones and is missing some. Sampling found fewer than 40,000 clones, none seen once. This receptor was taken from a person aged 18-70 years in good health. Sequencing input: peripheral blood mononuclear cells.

Partial CDR3 DNA: TGTGCCAGCAGCCCGGGGACAGCTAATCAAGAGACG. Residues: CASSPGTANQET. The whole CDR3 protein is CASSPGTANQETQYF. V is TRBV7-9 and J is TRBJ2-3; the match to TRBD1 covers 7 bases. The read stops 3 residues short of the end of the CDR3; the missing end is completed from the germline J gene. CDR3 length equals 15 residues. CDR1 and CDR2 (germline): SEHNR, FQNEAQ (reference sequence). The whole variable domain, remainder taken from reference TRBV7-9 and TRBJ2-3, is DTGVSQNPRHKITKRGQNVTFRCDPISEHNRLYWYRQTLGQGPEFLTYFQNEAQLEKSRLLSDRFSAERPKGSFSTLEIQRTEQGDSAMYLCASSPGTANQETQYFGPGTRLTVL.